The entry that follows covers one TCR beta chain sequence. These data come from a study of blood T cell repertoires in COVID-19. Sequenced by immunoSEQ multiplex PCR; TCRdb stores in-frame clones only, minus some. Here the sample spans approximately 250,000 clones, 84% being singletons. V lost 3 bases and J 0 bases, leaving 5 bases between the germline ends. The CDR3 sequence is 13 residues long. The sequenced sample consisted of peripheral blood. The rearrangement joins TRBV12-3 or TRBV12-4 to TRBJ1-2; D is uncertain. The receptor was derived from a human donor in a cohort sampled during active COVID-19. The CDR3 loop is CASSLHTNYGYTF. The CDR3 region has the DNA TGTGCCAGCAGTTTGCACACTAACTATGGCTACACCTTC.